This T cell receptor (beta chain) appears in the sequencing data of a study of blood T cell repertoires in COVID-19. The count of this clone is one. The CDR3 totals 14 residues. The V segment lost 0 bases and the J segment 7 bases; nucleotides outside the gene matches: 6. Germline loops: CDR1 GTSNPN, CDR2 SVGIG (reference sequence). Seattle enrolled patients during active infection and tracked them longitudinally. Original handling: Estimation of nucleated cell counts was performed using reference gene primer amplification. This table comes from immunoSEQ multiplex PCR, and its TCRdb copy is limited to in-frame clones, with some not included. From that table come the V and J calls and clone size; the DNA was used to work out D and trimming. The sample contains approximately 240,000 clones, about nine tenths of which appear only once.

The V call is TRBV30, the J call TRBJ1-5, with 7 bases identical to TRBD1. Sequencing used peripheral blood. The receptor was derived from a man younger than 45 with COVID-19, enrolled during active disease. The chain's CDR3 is CAWSVLQGGQPQHF. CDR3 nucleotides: TGTGCCTGGAGTGTACTGCAGGGGGGACAGCCCCAGCATTTT. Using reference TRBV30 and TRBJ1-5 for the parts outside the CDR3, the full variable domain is SQTIHQWPATLVQPVGSPLSLECTVEGTSNPNLYWYRQAAGRGLQLLFYSVGIGQISSEVPQNLSASRPQDRQFILSSKKLLLSDSGFYLCAWSVLQGGQPQHFGDGTRLSIL.